The T cell receptor beta chain described here comes from a study of blood T cell repertoires in COVID-19. CDR3 length: 14 residues. Germline values: CDR1 SGHRS, CDR2 YFSETQ. J was trimmed by 5 bases and V by 4 bases; bases with no gene match: 7. The repertoire was sequenced with immunoSEQ multiplex PCR; TCRdb's copy has only in-frame clones and lacks some. The sample lists more than 75,000 clones, roughly 78% occurring once. V usage is TRBV5-1 and J usage is TRBJ1-1; 8 bases align to TRBD1. The receptor was derived from a man aged 55-75 years with acute or convalescent COVID-19. The sequenced sample consisted of peripheral blood. The DNA for the CDR3 is TGCGCCAGCAGCCAAGGACAGGGAATGACTGAAGCTTTCTTT. It specifies CASSQGQGMTEAFF.